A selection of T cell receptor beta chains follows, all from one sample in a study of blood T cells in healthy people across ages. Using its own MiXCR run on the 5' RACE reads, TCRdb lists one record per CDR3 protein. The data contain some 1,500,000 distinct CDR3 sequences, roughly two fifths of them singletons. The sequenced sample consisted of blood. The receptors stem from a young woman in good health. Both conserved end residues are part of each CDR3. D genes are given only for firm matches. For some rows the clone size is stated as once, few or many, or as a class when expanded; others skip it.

CDR3 DNA: TGTGCCAGCAGCGGGCCAGATACGCAGTATTTT
CDR3 protein: CASSGPDTQYF
CDR3 length: 11
V gene: TRBV3-1
D gene: .
J gene: TRBJ2-3
clone size: many

CDR3 DNA: TGCAGTGCTAGAGATCTTGGCCCCAACTATGGCTACACCTTC
CDR3 protein: CSARDLGPNYGYTF
CDR3 length: 14
V gene: TRBV20-1
D gene: .
J gene: TRBJ1-2
clone size: .

CDR3 DNA: TGCAGTGCTAGAGGACGAATACGGGACGAGCAGTACTTC
CDR3 protein: CSARGRIRDEQYF
CDR3 length: 13
V gene: TRBV20-1
D gene: .
J gene: TRBJ2-7
clone size: .

CDR3 DNA: TGCGCCAGCAGCCAAGCAGGCGGGCTTCAGTACTTC
CDR3 protein: CASSQAGGLQYF
CDR3 length: 12
V gene: TRBV4-1
D gene: .
J gene: TRBJ2-5
clone size: .

CDR3 DNA: TGCAGTGCCCCCTTGGGGTGGGGAGATACGCAGTATTTT
CDR3 protein: CSAPLGWGDTQYF
CDR3 length: 13
V gene: TRBV20-1
D gene: .
J gene: TRBJ2-3
clone size: .

CDR3 DNA: TGTGCCAGCAGTTTATCCCACAGTGGGTCCGGCGGCTACACCTTC
CDR3 protein: CASSLSHSGSGGYTF
CDR3 length: 15
V gene: TRBV27
D gene: .
J gene: TRBJ1-2
clone size: .

CDR3 DNA: TGCGCCAGCAGAGCCCGGGACCGAGCCTACGAGCAGTACTTC
CDR3 protein: CASRARDRAYEQYF
CDR3 length: 14
V gene: TRBV4-1
D gene: .
J gene: TRBJ2-7
clone size: .

CDR3 DNA: TGCGCCAGCAGCCAAGGTTGGACGGCAAACACTGAAGCTTTCTTT
CDR3 protein: CASSQGWTANTEAFF
CDR3 length: 15
V gene: TRBV4-1
D gene: .
J gene: TRBJ1-1
clone size: .

CDR3 DNA: TGTGCCAGCAGTTTCTTCGGCGGGCCGGATGAAGCTTTCTTT
CDR3 protein: CASSFFGGPDEAFF
CDR3 length: 14
V gene: TRBV27
D gene: .
J gene: TRBJ1-1
clone size: once

CDR3 DNA: TGTGCCAGCAGTTTTGGGACAGGGAACTACAATGAGCAGTTCTTC
CDR3 protein: CASSFGTGNYNEQFF
CDR3 length: 15
V gene: TRBV27
D gene: TRBD1
J gene: TRBJ2-1
clone size: .

CDR3 DNA: TGTGCCAGCAGTTTTGTCCCGACTAGCGGGAGATTCTATGAGCAGTTCTTC
CDR3 protein: CASSFVPTSGRFYEQFF
CDR3 length: 17
V gene: TRBV27
D gene: TRBD2
J gene: TRBJ2-1
clone size: few

CDR3 DNA: TGCAGCGTCCTCACCCTCTCCTACAATGAGCAGTTCTTC
CDR3 protein: CSVLTLSYNEQFF
CDR3 length: 13
V gene: TRBV29-1
D gene: .
J gene: TRBJ2-1
clone size: .

CDR3 DNA: TGTGCCAGCAGGGAACAGGGGCTGGGCTACGAGCAGTACTTC
CDR3 protein: CASREQGLGYEQYF
CDR3 length: 14
V gene: TRBV12-3/TRBV12-4
D gene: TRBD1
J gene: TRBJ2-7
clone size: .

CDR3 DNA: TGTGCCAGCAGCATACTCGGGGTGAACGGGGAGACCCAGTACTTC
CDR3 protein: CASSILGVNGETQYF
CDR3 length: 15
V gene: TRBV5-5
D gene: .
J gene: TRBJ2-5
clone size: .

CDR3 DNA: TGTGCCAGCAGCTTCCAACAGGGGGGGCGCACAGATACGCAGTATTTT
CDR3 protein: CASSFQQGGRTDTQYF
CDR3 length: 16
V gene: TRBV7-2
D gene: .
J gene: TRBJ2-3
clone size: .

CDR3 DNA: TGTGCCAGCAAACAGACGGGAACCTATGGCTACACCTTC
CDR3 protein: CASKQTGTYGYTF
CDR3 length: 13
V gene: TRBV6-2/TRBV6-3
D gene: .
J gene: TRBJ1-2
clone size: .

CDR3 DNA: TGTGCCAGCTCACCAGGGTTACGGGGCACTGAAGCTTTCTTT
CDR3 protein: CASSPGLRGTEAFF
CDR3 length: 14
V gene: TRBV18
D gene: .
J gene: TRBJ1-1
clone size: .

CDR3 DNA: TGTGCCAGCAGCGGACTAGCCCCCGGGGAGCTGTTTTTT
CDR3 protein: CASSGLAPGELFF
CDR3 length: 13
V gene: TRBV7-9
D gene: TRBD2
J gene: TRBJ2-2
clone size: .

CDR3 DNA: TGTGCCAGCATCAGACTAGCGGGAGTGGGGGAGCAGTACTTC
CDR3 protein: CASIRLAGVGEQYF
CDR3 length: 14
V gene: TRBV6-2/TRBV6-3
D gene: TRBD2
J gene: TRBJ2-7
clone size: .

CDR3 DNA: TGTGCCAGCAGTTTAGTTCAGGGATACAATGAGCAGTTCTTC
CDR3 protein: CASSLVQGYNEQFF
CDR3 length: 14
V gene: TRBV27
D gene: .
J gene: TRBJ2-1
clone size: many

CDR3 DNA: TGCAGTGCCAGCCACAATAATGAAAAACTGTTTTTT
CDR3 protein: CSASHNNEKLFF
CDR3 length: 12
V gene: TRBV20-1
D gene: .
J gene: TRBJ1-4
clone size: many

CDR3 DNA: TGCGCCAGCAGCTTAAGGGGACGGGGGTCCTACAATGAGCAGTTCTTC
CDR3 protein: CASSLRGRGSYNEQFF
CDR3 length: 16
V gene: TRBV5-1
D gene: .
J gene: TRBJ2-1
clone size: .

CDR3 DNA: TGCGCCAGCAGTGAGTTGGTTTTCGGGACCCAGTACTTC
CDR3 protein: CASSELVFGTQYF
CDR3 length: 13
V gene: TRBV10-1
D gene: .
J gene: TRBJ2-5
clone size: .

CDR3 DNA: TGTGCCAGCTCACCATCGGCTAGCGGGGGGAACACAGATACGCAGTATTTT
CDR3 protein: CASSPSASGGNTDTQYF
CDR3 length: 17
V gene: TRBV18
D gene: TRBD2
J gene: TRBJ2-3
clone size: .

CDR3 DNA: TGCGCCCGCAGCCCCAAACCCCTCGACGAGGGCGGCTACATCTTC
CDR3 protein: CARSPKPLDEGGYIF
CDR3 length: 15
V gene: TRBV4-1
D gene: .
J gene: TRBJ1-2
clone size: .

CDR3 DNA: TGCAGTGCTAGAGGGCTAGCGGGAGAGGATTGGTACAATGAGCAGTTCTTC
CDR3 protein: CSARGLAGEDWYNEQFF
CDR3 length: 17
V gene: TRBV20-1
D gene: TRBD2
J gene: TRBJ2-1
clone size: .

CDR3 DNA: TGTGCCAGCAGTTACTTCGGACGGGGGGGTACTAGGGGCTACACCTTC
CDR3 protein: CASSYFGRGGTRGYTF
CDR3 length: 16
V gene: TRBV6-5
D gene: .
J gene: TRBJ1-2
clone size: .

CDR3 DNA: TGCAGCGTCCACTCAGGGACTAGCGTGAGAGAAGATACGCAGTATTTT
CDR3 protein: CSVHSGTSVREDTQYF
CDR3 length: 16
V gene: TRBV29-1
D gene: TRBD2
J gene: TRBJ2-3
clone size: few

CDR3 DNA: TGCAGCGGACGAGGGGGCAGTTACACTGAAGCTTTCTTT
CDR3 protein: CSGRGGSYTEAFF
CDR3 length: 13
V gene: TRBV29-1
D gene: TRBD1
J gene: TRBJ1-1
clone size: .

CDR3 DNA: TGTGCCAGCAGTTCCGTCGGACAGGGGTATGAGAGGGAATACGAGCAGTACTTC
CDR3 protein: CASSSVGQGYEREYEQYF
CDR3 length: 18
V gene: TRBV28
D gene: TRBD1
J gene: TRBJ2-7
clone size: .

CDR3 DNA: TGTGCCAGCAGCCAAGATAACGCGCCCACAGATACGCAGTATTTT
CDR3 protein: CASSQDNAPTDTQYF
CDR3 length: 15
V gene: TRBV4-2
D gene: .
J gene: TRBJ2-3
clone size: many

CDR3 DNA: TGCGCCAGCAGCTTATCCCTCAGCACGGTCTATCAAGAGACCCAGTACTTC
CDR3 protein: CASSLSLSTVYQETQYF
CDR3 length: 17
V gene: TRBV5-1
D gene: .
J gene: TRBJ2-5
clone size: .

CDR3 DNA: TGTGCCAGCAGCTCACACAGGGGTAAAACGGGGGAGCAGTACTTC
CDR3 protein: CASSSHRGKTGEQYF
CDR3 length: 15
V gene: TRBV7-3
D gene: TRBD1
J gene: TRBJ2-7
clone size: few

CDR3 DNA: TGTGCCAGCAGCGCCCCGGCCTACTACGAGCAGTACTTC
CDR3 protein: CASSAPAYYEQYF
CDR3 length: 13
V gene: TRBV7-9
D gene: .
J gene: TRBJ2-7
clone size: .

CDR3 DNA: TGTGCCAGTAGTATAGGGGGGGCTGGCACTGAAGCTTTCTTT
CDR3 protein: CASSIGGAGTEAFF
CDR3 length: 14
V gene: TRBV19
D gene: .
J gene: TRBJ1-1
clone size: .

CDR3 DNA: TGTGCCAGCAGTTTGGAGCGGGGGGCTTGGAAGCAGTACTTC
CDR3 protein: CASSLERGAWKQYF
CDR3 length: 14
V gene: TRBV12-3/TRBV12-4
D gene: TRBD2
J gene: TRBJ2-5
clone size: few

CDR3 DNA: TGTGCCAGCAGTCAGAAACTAGCGGGAGGGCCAGGTGATACGCAGTATTTT
CDR3 protein: CASSQKLAGGPGDTQYF
CDR3 length: 17
V gene: TRBV2
D gene: TRBD2
J gene: TRBJ2-3
clone size: .

CDR3 DNA: TGTGCCAGCAGCGTAGGACTAGCGAGCACAGATACGCAGTATTTT
CDR3 protein: CASSVGLASTDTQYF
CDR3 length: 15
V gene: TRBV9
D gene: TRBD2
J gene: TRBJ2-3
clone size: few

CDR3 DNA: TGTGCCAGCAGCTTGTCGGCCTACTTAAGCACAGATACGCAGTATTTT
CDR3 protein: CASSLSAYLSTDTQYF
CDR3 length: 16
V gene: TRBV11-2
D gene: .
J gene: TRBJ2-3
clone size: .